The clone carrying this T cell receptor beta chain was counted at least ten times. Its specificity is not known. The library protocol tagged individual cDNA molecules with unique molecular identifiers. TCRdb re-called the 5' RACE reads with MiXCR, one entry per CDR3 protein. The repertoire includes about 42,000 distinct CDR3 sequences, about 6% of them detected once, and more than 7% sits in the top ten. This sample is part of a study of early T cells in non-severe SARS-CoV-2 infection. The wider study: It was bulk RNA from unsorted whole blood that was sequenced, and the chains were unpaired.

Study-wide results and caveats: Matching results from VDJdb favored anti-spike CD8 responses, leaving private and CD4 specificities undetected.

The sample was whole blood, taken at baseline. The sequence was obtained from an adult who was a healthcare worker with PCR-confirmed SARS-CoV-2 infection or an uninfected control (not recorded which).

The CDR3 coding sequence is TGTGCCAGCAGTCCGCGCCGCATGACAGGGGTGGAGACCCAGTACTTC. Translated, it gives CASSPRRMTGVETQYF. V usage is TRBV6-1 and J usage is TRBJ2-5, with TRBD1 identical over 8 bases. Unmatched junction bases numbered 13, after V lost 5 bases and J lost 5 bases. This CDR3 region has 16 residues. Germline values: CDR1 MNHNS, CDR2 SASEGT.